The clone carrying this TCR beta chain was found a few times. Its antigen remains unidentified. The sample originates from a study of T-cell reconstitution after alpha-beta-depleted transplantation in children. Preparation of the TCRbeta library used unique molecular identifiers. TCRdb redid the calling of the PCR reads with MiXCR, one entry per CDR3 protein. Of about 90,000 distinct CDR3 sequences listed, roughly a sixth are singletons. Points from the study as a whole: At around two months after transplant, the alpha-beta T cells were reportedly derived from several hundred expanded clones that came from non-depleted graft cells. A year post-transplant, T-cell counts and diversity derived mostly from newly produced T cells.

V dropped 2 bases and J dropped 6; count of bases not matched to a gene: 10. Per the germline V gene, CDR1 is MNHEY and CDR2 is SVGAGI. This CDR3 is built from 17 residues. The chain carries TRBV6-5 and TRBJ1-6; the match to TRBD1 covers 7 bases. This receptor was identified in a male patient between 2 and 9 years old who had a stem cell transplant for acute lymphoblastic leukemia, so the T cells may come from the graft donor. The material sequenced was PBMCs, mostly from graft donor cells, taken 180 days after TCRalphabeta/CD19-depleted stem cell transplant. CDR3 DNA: TGTGCCAGCAGTTACGAGCGGGACAGAAGACTTAATTCACCCCTCCACTTT. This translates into CASSYERDRRLNSPLHF.